This TCR beta chain came from a study of T-cell reconstitution after alpha-beta-depleted transplantation in children. As for this clonotype: A read error may explain this, as a much larger clone is one base away.

This sample's TCRbeta library carried unique molecular identifier barcodes. TCRdb redid the calling of the PCR reads with MiXCR, one entry per CDR3 protein. This table holds some 290,000 distinct CDR3 sequences, 9.9% found once. V was shortened by 6 bases and J by 1 base, with 13 bases between the two germline ends. This CDR3 comprises 15 residues. The germline gives CDR1 SGHRS, CDR2 YFSETQ. The chain is built from TRBV5-1 and TRBJ2-2; D possibly corresponds to TRBD1 (5 bases). The starting material was PBMCs from the stem cell graft donor, obtained from the stem cell graft. This TCR was sampled from a human donor who donated a stem cell graft to a child with SCID. In DNA, the CDR3 is TGCGCCAGCATGGGGCCTATCGAGAACACCGGGGAGCTGTTTTTT. Protein product: CASMGPIENTGELFF. The whole variable domain, remainder taken from reference TRBV5-1 and TRBJ2-2, is KAGVTQTPRYLIKTRGQQVTLSCSPISGHRSVSWYQQTPGQGLQFLFEYFSETQRNKGNFPGRFSGRQFSNSRSEMNVSTLELGDSALYLCASMGPIENTGELFFGEGSRLTVL.